One T cell receptor beta chain is described in this entry. The data belong to a study of preoperative IRX-2 immunotherapy in early breast cancer. The germline CDR1 and CDR2 sequences are KGHSH and LQKENI. Trimming removed 0 bases from V and 4 bases from J, with 11 bases in between. This CDR3 comprises 15 residues. The treatment was: preoperative locoregional IRX-2 cytokine immunotherapy. Patients received preoperative, locoregional IRX-2 cytokine immunotherapy in a phase Ib study. Clones were read by immunoSEQ multiplex PCR, and TCRdb kept only the in-frame ones, dropping some. Among around 40,000 clones listed, roughly 80% were seen once.

The material sequenced was tumor tissue, taken after IRX-2 immunotherapy. The chain carries TRBV18 and TRBJ2-3, with D possibly matching TRBD2 (6 bases). The sequence derives from a human donor with breast cancer. This CDR3 reads CASSPPSGEADTQYF. The CDR3, as DNA: TGTGCCAGCTCACCACCTAGCGGTGAGGCAGATACGCAGTATTTT.